In this sample, the clone carrying this T cell receptor beta chain turned up once. Here immunoSEQ multiplex PCR was the method, and the copy in TCRdb shows in-frame clones only, minus some. The sample has around 39,000 clones, 84% seen once. These data are taken from a study of sequential checkpoint blockade in melanoma. Study-wide context: Patients were randomized 1:1 to nivolumab-then-ipilimumab or ipilimumab-then-nivolumab first-line.

Noted treatment: randomized to nivolumab then ipilimumab (arm A) or the reverse (arm B). From thawed PBMCs, live CD3+CD8+ cells negative for CD19 and CD56 were sorted. V was clipped by 5 bases and J by 2 bases; unmatched bases: 3. Germline-derived CDR1 and CDR2 are LNHDA and SQIVND (reference sequence). The CDR3 is 14 amino acids. This specimen consisted of CD8+ T cells sorted from blood (inferred from file names), obtained from a patient given nivolumab and ipilimumab in sequence. This rearrangement joins TRBV19 to TRBJ2-3; 8 bases agree with TRBD1. The receptor was isolated from a human donor with melanoma. This CDR3 reads CASSLTGATDTQYF. CDR3 bases: TGTGCCAGTAGTCTGACAGGGGCCACAGATACGCAGTATTTT.